This T cell receptor beta chain was identified during a study of Ad26.COV2.S vaccination and SARS-CoV-2 variants. Background on the study: A COV1001 Ad26.COV2.S trial-arm participant provided the sample.

The CDR3 length is 17 residues. Clones were sequenced by immunoSEQ multiplex PCR, and TCRdb holds only the in-frame ones, with some missing. The sample records some 340,000 clones, 86% being singletons. On this clone: Its antigen remains unidentified.

General study results and limits: Vaccinees reportedly had broad spike-specific CD8+ and CD4+ T cell responses.

Treatment in this sample: 19 received Ad26.COV2.S at low or high dose, single or two shots; roughly five received placebo; per-sample allocation not given. Day 63 after the first vaccine or placebo injection was the time point for sampling. In Boston, the donor was an adult between 18-55 years of age. The rearrangement links TRBV21-1 to TRBJ2-3; whether TRBD2, the table's D call, matches the DNA was not checked. TRBV21-1 is described as a pseudogene. The sequence derives from a person aged 18 to 65 who received the Ad26.COV2.S COVID-19 vaccine or a placebo. Source: peripheral blood, taken in a trial of Ad26.COV2.S vaccine versus placebo. The CDR3 DNA reads as TGTGCCAGCAGCAACGGGACTAGCGGGCCCCTCACAGATACGCAGTATTTT. It encodes CASSNGTSGPLTDTQYF.